The 4 T cell receptor beta chains listed next were all sequenced from one sample in a study of blood T cells in healthy people across ages. A second PCR of about 6 to 12 cycles used a sample-barcoded 5' primer and a J-beta primer mix. TCRdb recomputed calls from the 5' RACE reads with MiXCR, one row per CDR3 protein. The sample consists of hundreds of thousands of distinct CDR3 sequences, under 35% of them appearing once. Specimen: blood. The source is a woman of 80 years or more in good health.

This clonotype came up many times. The chain is built from TRBV7-2 and TRBJ2-3; no clear D gene. Germline CDR1 is SGHTA and CDR2 is FQGNSA. The CDR3 runs 13 residues. Trimming stripped 2 bases from V and 5 bases from J, with 8 bases between. DNA for the CDR3: TGTGCCAGCAGCTTAAGTCCCCAAGATACGCAGTATTTT. The encoded protein is CASSLSPQDTQYF.

This clonotype was observed at least ten times. The chain combines TRBV6-1 with TRBJ1-2; weak D call: TRBD1 (5 bases). V dropped 7 bases and J dropped 4 bases, with 16 bases sitting between them. Germline values: CDR1 MNHNS, CDR2 SASEGT. The CDR3 runs to 14 residues. The DNA of the CDR3 is TGTGCCAGCAATTGGGCAGGGACTACCTATGGCTACACCTTC. This gives the protein CASNWAGTTYGYTF.

On this clonotype: This may come from a read error, since a much larger clone is one base off. V is TRBV15 and J is TRBJ1-1, with 7 bases fitting TRBD1. V lost 7 bases to trimming and J lost 2 bases; unmatched junction nucleotides: 10. There are 15 residues in the CDR3. Germline V gives CDR1 LNHNV, CDR2 YYDKDF (reference sequence). DNA of the CDR3: TGTGCCACCATCACGATGGGACAGCTTAACACTGAAGCTTTCTTT. It specifies CATITMGQLNTEAFF.

The table lists this clonotype with a few counts. The CDR3, as DNA: TGTGCCAGCAGCTTAGTGGGGGGCAACACCGGGGAGCTGTTTTTT. It encodes CASSLVGGNTGELFF. The rearrangement uses TRBV11-2 and TRBJ2-2; tentatively, D is TRBD1 or TRBD2 (6 bases each). In germline, CDR1 is SGHAT, CDR2 FQNNGV. Trimming took off 1 base at V and 2 bases at J, with 8 bases between the two ends. CDR3 length equals 15 residues. The full variable domain, its missing parts supplied by reference TRBV11-2 and TRBJ2-2, is EAGVAQSPRYKIIEKRQSVAFWCNPISGHATLYWYQQILGQGPKLLIQFQNNGVVDDSQLPKDRFSAERLKGVDSTLKIQPAKLEDSAVYLCASSLVGGNTGELFFGEGSRLTVL.